This TCR beta chain was found in a study of CD8 T cells in ankylosing spondylitis. The CDR3 consists of 14 residues. V lost 3 bases, J lost 4 bases, and 12 bases lay in between. TCRdb ran MiXCR on the 5' RACE reads and lists one entry per CDR3 protein. The sample records 100,000 to 150,000 distinct CDR3 sequences, about a tenth being singletons. The sequenced sample was blood, either unsorted or a sorted T cell fraction (not recorded which). The V call is TRBV12-3 or TRBV12-4, the J call TRBJ1-1; no clear D gene. This clonotype was sampled from a male donor with ankylosing spondylitis or in good health (not recorded which). Here the CDR3 reads CASSFGFLGTEAFF. CDR3 nucleotides: TGTGCCAGCAGTTTTGGATTTTTGGGCACTGAAGCTTTCTTT.